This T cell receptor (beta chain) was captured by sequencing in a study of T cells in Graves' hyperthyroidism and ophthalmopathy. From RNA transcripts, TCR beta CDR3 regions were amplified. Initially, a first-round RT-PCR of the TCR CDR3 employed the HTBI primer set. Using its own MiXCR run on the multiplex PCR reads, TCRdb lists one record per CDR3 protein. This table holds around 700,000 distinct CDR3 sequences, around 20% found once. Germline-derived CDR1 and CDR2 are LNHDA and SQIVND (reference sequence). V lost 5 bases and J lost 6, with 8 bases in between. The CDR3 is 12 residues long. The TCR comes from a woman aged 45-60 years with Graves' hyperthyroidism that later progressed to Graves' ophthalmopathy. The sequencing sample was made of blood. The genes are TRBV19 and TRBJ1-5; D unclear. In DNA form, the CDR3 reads TGTGCCAGTAGTTTGCCTTTTCAGCCCCAGCATTTT. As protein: CASSLPFQPQHF. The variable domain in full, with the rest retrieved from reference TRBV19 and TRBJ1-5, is DGGITQSPKYLFRKEGQNVTLSCEQNLNHDAMYWYRQDPGQGLRLIYYSQIVNDFQKGDIAEGYSVSREKKESFPLTVTSAQKNPTAFYLCASSLPFQPQHFGDGTRLSIL.